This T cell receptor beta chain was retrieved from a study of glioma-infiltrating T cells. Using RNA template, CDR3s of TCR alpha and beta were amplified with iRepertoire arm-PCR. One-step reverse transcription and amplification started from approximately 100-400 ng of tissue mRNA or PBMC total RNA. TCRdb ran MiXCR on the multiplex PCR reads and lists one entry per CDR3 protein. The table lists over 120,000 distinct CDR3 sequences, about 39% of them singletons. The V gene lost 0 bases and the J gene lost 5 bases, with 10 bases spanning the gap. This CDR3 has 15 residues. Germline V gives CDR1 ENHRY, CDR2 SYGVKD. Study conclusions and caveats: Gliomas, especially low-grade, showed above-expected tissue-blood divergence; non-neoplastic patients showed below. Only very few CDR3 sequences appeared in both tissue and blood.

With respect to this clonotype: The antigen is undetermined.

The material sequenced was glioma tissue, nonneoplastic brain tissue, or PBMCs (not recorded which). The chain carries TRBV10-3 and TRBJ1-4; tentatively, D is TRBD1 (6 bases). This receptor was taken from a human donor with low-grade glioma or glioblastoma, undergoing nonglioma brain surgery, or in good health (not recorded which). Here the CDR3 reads CAISESRQGNEKLFF. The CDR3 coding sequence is TGTGCCATCAGTGAGTCAAGGCAGGGGAATGAAAAACTGTTTTTT.